This paragraph reports one T cell receptor (beta chain). The antigen is undetermined. V was pared by 5 bases and J by 2 bases, with 7 bases between. CDR1 WSHSY and CDR2 SAAADI come from the germline V gene. The CDR3 is made up of 12 amino acids. Constant-region reverse primers amplified full-length variable regions, followed by semi-nested Nested Universal Primer A PCR. TCRdb re-called the 5' RACE reads through MiXCR, storing one row per CDR3 protein. The repertoire includes roughly 45,000 distinct CDR3 sequences, approximately 31% of them detected once, and about 4% sits in the top ten. Study outcomes and limitations: Tumor-infiltrating Treg TCR alpha and beta sequences overlapped most with tumor naive CD4+ T cells, then blood naive.

The memory fraction was CD4+CD45RO+CD25- cells. Input material: tumor-infiltrating memory CD4+ T cells sorted from the breast tumor. Subset indicated: memory CD4+ T cells, CD4+CD45RO+CD25-. V gene TRBV10-2 combines with J gene TRBJ2-7; D is uncertain. The receptor's source is a female donor with breast cancer. The DNA of the CDR3 is TGCGCCAGCAGTTACAGAACCTACGAGCAGTACTTC. As protein: CASSYRTYEQYF.